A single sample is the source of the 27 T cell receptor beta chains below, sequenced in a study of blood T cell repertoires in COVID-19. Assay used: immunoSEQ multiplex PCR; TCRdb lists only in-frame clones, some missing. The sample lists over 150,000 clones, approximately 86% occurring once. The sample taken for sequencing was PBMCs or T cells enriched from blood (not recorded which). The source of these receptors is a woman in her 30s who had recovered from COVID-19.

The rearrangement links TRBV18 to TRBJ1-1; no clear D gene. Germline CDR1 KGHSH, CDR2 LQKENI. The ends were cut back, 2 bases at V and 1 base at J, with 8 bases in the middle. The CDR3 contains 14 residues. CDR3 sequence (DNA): TGTGCCAGCTCACCAACGGTAGAGAACACTGAAGCTTTCTTT. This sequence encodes CASSPTVENTEAFF.

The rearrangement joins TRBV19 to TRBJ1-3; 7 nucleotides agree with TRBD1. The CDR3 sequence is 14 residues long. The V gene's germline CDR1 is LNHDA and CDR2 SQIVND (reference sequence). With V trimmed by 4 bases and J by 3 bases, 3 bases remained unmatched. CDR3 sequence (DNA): TGTGCCAGTAGTAAGGACAGGATTGGAAACACCATATATTTT. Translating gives CASSKDRIGNTIYF.

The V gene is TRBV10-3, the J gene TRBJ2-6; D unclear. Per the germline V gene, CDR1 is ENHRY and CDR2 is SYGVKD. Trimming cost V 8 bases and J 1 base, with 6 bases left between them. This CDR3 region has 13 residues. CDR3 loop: CAISESGANVLTF. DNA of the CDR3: TGTGCCATCTCCGAGTCTGGGGCCAACGTCCTGACTTTC.

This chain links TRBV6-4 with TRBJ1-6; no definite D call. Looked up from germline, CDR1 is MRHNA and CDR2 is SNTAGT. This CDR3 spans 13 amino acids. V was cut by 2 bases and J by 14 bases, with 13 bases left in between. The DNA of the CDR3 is TGTGCCAGCAGTGACGTGGTCAGCGGCACCCTCCACTTT. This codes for CASSDVVSGTLHF.

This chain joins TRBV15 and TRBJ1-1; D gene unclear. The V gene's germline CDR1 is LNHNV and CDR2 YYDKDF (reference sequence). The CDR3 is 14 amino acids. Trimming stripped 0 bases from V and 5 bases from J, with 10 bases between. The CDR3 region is CATSRDRAGTEAFF. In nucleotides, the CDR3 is TGTGCCACCAGCAGAGATCGAGCGGGTACTGAAGCTTTCTTT.

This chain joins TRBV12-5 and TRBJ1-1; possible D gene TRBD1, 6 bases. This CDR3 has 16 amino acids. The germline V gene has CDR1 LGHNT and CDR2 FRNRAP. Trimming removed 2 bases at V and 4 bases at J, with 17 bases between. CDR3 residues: CASGLLGGGRSTEAFF. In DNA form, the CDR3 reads TGTGCTAGTGGTTTGCTCGGGGGCGGGAGGAGCACTGAAGCTTTCTTT.

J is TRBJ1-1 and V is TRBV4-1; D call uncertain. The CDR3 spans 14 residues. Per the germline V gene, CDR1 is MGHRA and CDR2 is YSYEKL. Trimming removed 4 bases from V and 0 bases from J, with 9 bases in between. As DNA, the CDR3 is TGCGCCAGCAGCCCTGGACTGTTGAACACTGAAGCTTTCTTT. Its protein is CASSPGLLNTEAFF.

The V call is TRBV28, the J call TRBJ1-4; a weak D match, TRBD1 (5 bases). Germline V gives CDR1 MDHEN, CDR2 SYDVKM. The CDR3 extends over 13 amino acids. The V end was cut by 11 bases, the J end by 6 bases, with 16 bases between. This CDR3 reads CALGQGPDEKLFF. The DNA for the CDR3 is TGTGCCCTGGGTCAGGGCCCAGATGAAAAACTGTTTTTT.

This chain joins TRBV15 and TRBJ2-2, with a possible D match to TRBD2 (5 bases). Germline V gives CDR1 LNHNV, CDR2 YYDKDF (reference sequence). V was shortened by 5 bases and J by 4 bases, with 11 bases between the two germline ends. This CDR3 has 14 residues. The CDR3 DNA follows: TGTGCCACCAGCGGCCATCGGGGCACCGGGGAGCTGTTTTTT. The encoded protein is CATSGHRGTGELFF.

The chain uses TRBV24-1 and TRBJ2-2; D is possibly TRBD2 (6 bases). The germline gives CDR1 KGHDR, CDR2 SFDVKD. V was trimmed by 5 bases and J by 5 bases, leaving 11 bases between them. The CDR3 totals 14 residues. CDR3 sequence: CATSGLTRTGELFF. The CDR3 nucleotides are TGTGCCACCAGTGGGTTGACTAGGACCGGGGAGCTGTTTTTT.

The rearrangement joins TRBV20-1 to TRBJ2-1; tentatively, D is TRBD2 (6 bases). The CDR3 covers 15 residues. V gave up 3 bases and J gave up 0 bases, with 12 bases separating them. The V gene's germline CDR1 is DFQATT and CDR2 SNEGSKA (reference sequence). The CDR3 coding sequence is TGCAGTGCTAGTGCTACCGGGAGCTCCTACAATGAGCAGTTCTTC. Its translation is CSASATGSSYNEQFF.

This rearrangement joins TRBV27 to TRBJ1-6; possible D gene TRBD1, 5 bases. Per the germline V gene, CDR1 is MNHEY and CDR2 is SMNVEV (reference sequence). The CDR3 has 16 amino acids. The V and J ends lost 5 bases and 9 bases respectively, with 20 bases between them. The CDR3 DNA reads TGTGCCAGCAGTCTGACCCGCGGGACCCGAAGTTCACCCCTCCACTTT. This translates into CASSLTRGTRSSPLHF.

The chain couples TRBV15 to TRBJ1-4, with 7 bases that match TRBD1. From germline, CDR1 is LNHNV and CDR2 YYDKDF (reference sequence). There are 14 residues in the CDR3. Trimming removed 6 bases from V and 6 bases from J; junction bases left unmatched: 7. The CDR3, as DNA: TGTGCCACCAGTCACCGACAGGGTTATGAAAAACTGTTTTTT. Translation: CATSHRQGYEKLFF.

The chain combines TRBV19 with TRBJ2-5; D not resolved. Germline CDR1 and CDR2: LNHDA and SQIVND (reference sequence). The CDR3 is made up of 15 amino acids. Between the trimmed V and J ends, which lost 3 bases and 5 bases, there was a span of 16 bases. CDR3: CASSIRGSMRETQYF. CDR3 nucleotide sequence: TGTGCCAGTAGTATTCGTGGCAGCATGAGGGAGACCCAGTACTTC.

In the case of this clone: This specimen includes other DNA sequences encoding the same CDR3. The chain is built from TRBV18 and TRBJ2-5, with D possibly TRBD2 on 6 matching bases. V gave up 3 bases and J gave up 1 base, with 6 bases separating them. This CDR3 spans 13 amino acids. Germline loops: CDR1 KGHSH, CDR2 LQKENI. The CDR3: CASSPGSQETQYF. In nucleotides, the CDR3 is TGTGCCAGCTCACCCGGGAGCCAAGAGACCCAGTACTTC.

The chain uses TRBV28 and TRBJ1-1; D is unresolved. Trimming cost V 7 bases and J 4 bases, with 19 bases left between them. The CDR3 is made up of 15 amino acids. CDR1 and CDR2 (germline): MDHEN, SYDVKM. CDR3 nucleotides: TGTGCCAGCACCTCCCCAGGCCTTATGAGCACTGAAGCTTTCTTT. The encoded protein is CASTSPGLMSTEAFF.

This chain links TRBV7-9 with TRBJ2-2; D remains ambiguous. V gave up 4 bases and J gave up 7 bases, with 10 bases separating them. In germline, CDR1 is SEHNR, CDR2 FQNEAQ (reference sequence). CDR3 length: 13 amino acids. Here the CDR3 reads CASSSPSSGELFF. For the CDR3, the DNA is TGTGCCAGCAGCTCCCCTTCGAGCGGGGAGCTGTTTTTT.

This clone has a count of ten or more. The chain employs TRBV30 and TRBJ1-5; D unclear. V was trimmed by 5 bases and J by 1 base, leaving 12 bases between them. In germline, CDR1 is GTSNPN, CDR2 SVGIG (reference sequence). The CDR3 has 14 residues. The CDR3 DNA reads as TGTGCCTGGGGACGGGGTGACAGCAATCAGCCCCAGCATTTT. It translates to CAWGRGDSNQPQHF.

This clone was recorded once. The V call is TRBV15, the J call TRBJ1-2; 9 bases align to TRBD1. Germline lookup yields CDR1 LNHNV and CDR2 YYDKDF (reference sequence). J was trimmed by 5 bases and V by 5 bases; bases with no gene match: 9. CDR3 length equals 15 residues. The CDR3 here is CATSGTGKEGYGYTF. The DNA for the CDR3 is TGTGCCACCAGCGGGACAGGGAAAGAAGGGTATGGCTACACCTTC.

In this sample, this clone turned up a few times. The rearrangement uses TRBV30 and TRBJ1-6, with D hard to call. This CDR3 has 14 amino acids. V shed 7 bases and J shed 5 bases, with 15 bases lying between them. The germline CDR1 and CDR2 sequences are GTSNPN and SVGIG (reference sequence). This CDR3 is CAFGLGADNSPLHF. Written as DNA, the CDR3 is TGTGCCTTTGGACTGGGAGCCGATAATTCACCCCTCCACTTT.

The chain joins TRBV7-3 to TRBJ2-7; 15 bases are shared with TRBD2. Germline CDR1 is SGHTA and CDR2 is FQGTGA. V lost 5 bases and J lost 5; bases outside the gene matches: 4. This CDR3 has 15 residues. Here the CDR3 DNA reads TGTGCCAGCAGCCTTGGACTAGCGGGAGGGAACGAGCAGTACTTC. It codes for CASSLGLAGGNEQYF.

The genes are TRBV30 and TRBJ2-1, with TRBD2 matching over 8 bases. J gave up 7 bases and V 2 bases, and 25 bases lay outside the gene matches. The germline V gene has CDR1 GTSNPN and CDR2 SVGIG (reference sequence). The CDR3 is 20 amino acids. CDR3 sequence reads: CAWSILDFSIAGSRGNEQFF. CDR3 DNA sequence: TGTGCCTGGAGTATTTTGGACTTCTCTATAGCGGGATCAAGGGGTAATGAGCAGTTCTTC.

CDR3 residues: CATSDPGQDNTEAFF. CDR3 nucleotides: TGTGCCACCAGTGATCCGGGACAGGATAACACTGAAGCTTTCTTT. The chain carries TRBV24-1 and TRBJ1-1, with 8 bases fitting TRBD1. V lost 3 bases, J lost 2 bases, and 4 bases stayed unmatched. The CDR3 runs 15 residues. The V gene's germline CDR1 is KGHDR and CDR2 SFDVKD.

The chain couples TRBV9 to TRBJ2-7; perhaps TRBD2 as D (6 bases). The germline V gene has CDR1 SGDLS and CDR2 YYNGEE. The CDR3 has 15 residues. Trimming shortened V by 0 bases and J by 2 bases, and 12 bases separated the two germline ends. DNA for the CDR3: TGTGCCAGCAGCGTAGCGGGGGACCCAACCTACGAGCAGTACTTC. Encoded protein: CASSVAGDPTYEQYF.

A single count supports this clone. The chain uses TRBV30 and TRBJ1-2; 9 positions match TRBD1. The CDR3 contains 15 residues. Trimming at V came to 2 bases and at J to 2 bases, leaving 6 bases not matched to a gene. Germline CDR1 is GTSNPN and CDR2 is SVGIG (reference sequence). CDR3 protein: CAWSQTGGANYGYTF. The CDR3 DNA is TGTGCCTGGAGTCAAACAGGGGGCGCGAACTATGGCTACACCTTC.

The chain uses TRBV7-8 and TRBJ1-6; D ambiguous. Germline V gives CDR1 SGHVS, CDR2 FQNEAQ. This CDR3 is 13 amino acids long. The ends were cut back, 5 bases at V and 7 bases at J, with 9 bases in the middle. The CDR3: CASSPRQNSPLHF. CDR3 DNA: TGTGCCAGCAGCCCCAGGCAGAATTCACCCCTCCACTTT.

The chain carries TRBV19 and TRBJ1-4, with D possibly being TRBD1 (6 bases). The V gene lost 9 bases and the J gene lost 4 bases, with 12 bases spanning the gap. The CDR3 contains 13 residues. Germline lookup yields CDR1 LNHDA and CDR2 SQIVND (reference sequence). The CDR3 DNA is TGTGCCAGCATGGACAGCCTTAATGAAAAACTGTTTTTT. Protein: CASMDSLNEKLFF.